This is a list of T cell receptor beta chains from one sample in a study of CD8+CD57+ T cells in acquired aplastic anemia. One entry per CDR3 protein, called by TCRdb with MiXCR from the reads. Altogether hundreds of thousands of distinct CDR3 sequences are present, around 30% being singletons, with the ten largest covering nearly 0.85%. The material sequenced was sorted CD4+, CD8+, or CD8+CD57+ T cells (not recorded which) from PBMCs. The receptors come from a human donor with aplastic anemia. The CDR3 runs from the conserved cysteine through the conserved F or W. The D gene is left open where the match is weak. Some rows have no size entry. The others give once, few or many, or a class for an expanded clone.

d_call | clone_size | j_call | v_call | cdr3_aa | cdr3_nt
- | - | TRBJ1-5 | TRBV10-3 | CASSYLPTGELDQPQHF | TGTGCCAGCAGCTACCTACCTACGGGGGAGTTGGATCAGCCCCAGCATTTT
TRBD1 | few | TRBJ1-1 | TRBV7-8 | CASSFSPRGLVNTEAFF | TGTGCCAGCAGCTTTAGCCCCAGGGGGCTCGTAAACACTGAAGCTTTCTTT
- | - | TRBJ2-5 | TRBV16 | CASSLALRAPLGETQYF | TGTGCCAGCAGCTTGGCCCTCCGGGCCCCACTGGGAGAGACCCAGTACTTC
- | - | TRBJ1-2 | TRBV27 | CASSLSGGAGGYTF | TGTGCCAGCAGTTTATCGGGGGGTGCGGGTGGCTACACCTTC
- | few | TRBJ2-1 | TRBV20-1 | CSARGTAGFNEQFF | TGCAGTGCTAGGGGGACAGCGGGATTCAATGAGCAGTTCTTC
- | many | TRBJ2-3 | TRBV7-9 | CASSLLTDTQYF | TGTGCCAGCAGTTTACTCACAGATACGCAGTATTTT
- | - | TRBJ2-5 | TRBV3-1 | CASRSEGWTQYF | TGTGCCAGCAGGTCAGAGGGGTGGACCCAGTACTTC
TRBD2 | many | TRBJ2-7 | TRBV11-2 | CASSYGGGTISYEQYF | TGTGCCAGCAGCTATGGCGGGGGGACCATCTCCTACGAGCAGTACTTC
- | few | TRBJ2-5 | TRBV7-9 | CASSLFIELGTQYF | TGTGCCAGCAGCCTCTTTATAGAACTCGGGACCCAGTACTTC
- | many | TRBJ1-2 | TRBV24-1 | CATRFRPESMDYTF | TGTGCCACCAGGTTCCGTCCTGAGTCTATGGACTACACCTTC
- | - | TRBJ2-5 | TRBV5-1 | CASSLVVGRETQYF | TGCGCCAGCAGCTTGGTCGTAGGTCGGGAGACCCAGTACTTC
TRBD1 | - | TRBJ2-7 | TRBV2 | CASSRQGAPSYEQYF | TGTGCCAGCTCAAGACAGGGGGCCCCCTCCTACGAGCAGTACTTC
- | many | TRBJ2-4 | TRBV29-1 | CSFTEAKNIQYF | TGCAGCTTCACAGAAGCCAAAAACATTCAGTACTTC
- | few | TRBJ1-1 | TRBV20-1 | CSARGQSNTEAFF | TGCAGTGCTAGGGGGCAGTCGAACACTGAAGCTTTCTTT
- | - | TRBJ2-3 | TRBV2 | CASSEGEDTQYF | TGTGCCAGCAGTGAGGGAGAGGATACGCAGTATTTT
TRBD2 | few | TRBJ2-5 | TRBV2 | CASSYSGTRGETQYF | TGTGCCAGCAGTTACTCGGGGACTAGGGGGGAGACCCAGTACTTC
TRBD2 | few | TRBJ2-7 | TRBV7-8 | CAWSGGGVEQYF | TGTGCCTGGTCGGGGGGAGGCGTCGAGCAGTACTTC
- | many | TRBJ2-3 | TRBV29-1 | CSVEGELAGAITDTQYF | TGCAGCGTTGAGGGGGAGTTGGCGGGGGCGATCACAGATACGCAGTATTTT
- | many | TRBJ2-1 | TRBV12-3/TRBV12-4 | CASSLVDEQFF | TGCGCCAGCAGCTTGGTCGATGAGCAGTTCTTC
TRBD2 | - | TRBJ2-3 | TRBV2 | CASSEFSSGSADTQYF | TGTGCCAGCAGTGAATTTTCTAGCGGGAGTGCAGATACGCAGTATTTT
TRBD1 | - | TRBJ1-5 | TRBV7-2 | CASSVGTGKQPQHF | TGTGCCAGCAGCGTCGGGACAGGTAAACAGCCCCAGCATTTT
- | many | TRBJ2-7 | TRBV20-1 | CSARIRVSYEQYF | TGCAGTGCTAGGATCCGGGTTTCCTACGAGCAGTACTTC
TRBD1 | few | TRBJ1-2 | TRBV2 | CASLGWTGFDHGYTF | TGTGCCAGCCTCGGTTGGACAGGGTTTGATCATGGCTACACCTTC
- | - | TRBJ2-1 | TRBV20-1 | CSAALGGQAEQFF | TGCAGTGCCGCACTAGGAGGGCAGGCTGAGCAGTTCTTC
- | many | TRBJ1-2 | TRBV7-8 | CASSSDFNGGYTF | TGTGCCAGCAGCTCCGATTTCAACGGTGGCTACACCTTC
- | few | TRBJ1-2 | TRBV4-1 | CASSQPQKSRNGYTF | TGCGCCAGCAGCCAACCCCAAAAAAGCAGAAATGGCTACACCTTC
TRBD2 | many | TRBJ2-5 | TRBV29-1 | CSVEVAGGETQYF | TGCAGCGTTGAAGTTGCGGGAGGGGAGACCCAGTACTTC
- | - | TRBJ2-1 | TRBV20-1 | CSAALIRTEQFF | TGCAGTGCTGCCCTGATAAGGACAGAGCAGTTCTTC
- | - | TRBJ2-5 | TRBV24-1 | CATSGRKPETQYF | TGTGCCACCAGTGGCAGGAAACCCGAGACCCAGTACTTC
- | many | TRBJ1-1 | TRBV19 | CASSEQGVGNTEAFF | TGTGCCAGTAGTGAACAGGGAGTGGGGAACACTGAAGCTTTCTTT
TRBD1 | few | TRBJ2-1 | TRBV29-1 | CRAGTVTYNEQFF | TGCAGGGCCGGGACAGTCACCTACAATGAGCAGTTCTTC
- | many | TRBJ1-2 | TRBV20-1 | CSAIEAGSYYGYTF | TGCAGTGCGATCGAGGCGGGCAGCTACTATGGCTACACCTTC
TRBD1 | - | TRBJ1-1 | TRBV25-1 | CASSYSVPGQGNTEAFF | TGTGCCAGCAGTTACAGCGTCCCCGGACAGGGGAACACTGAAGCTTTCTTT
TRBD2 | - | TRBJ2-1 | TRBV15 | CDTSREGQQTSGLLEEFF | TGTGACACCAGCAGAGAGGGCCAACAGACTAGCGGCCTCCTCGAAGAGTTCTTC
- | few | TRBJ2-3 | TRBV10-3 | CAISELLTKVDQRGTDTQYF | TGTGCCATCAGTGAACTATTAACTAAGGTGGATCAGCGGGGCACAGATACGCAGTATTTT
- | - | TRBJ2-3 | TRBV5-1 | CASSQDGTLTDTQYF | TGCGCCAGCAGCCAGGACGGCACCCTCACAGATACGCAGTATTTT
- | - | TRBJ1-4 | TRBV6-1 | CASRWNEKLFF | TGTGCCAGCAGGTGGAATGAAAAACTGTTTTTT
- | few | TRBJ2-7 | TRBV4-1 | CASSQGGDIYEQYF | TGCGCCAGCAGCCAAGGGGGGGATATTTACGAGCAGTACTTC
- | - | TRBJ1-1 | TRBV10-1 | CASSESTGGNTEAFF | TGCGCCAGCAGTGAGTCGACGGGCGGAAACACTGAAGCTTTCTTT
- | - | TRBJ1-1 | TRBV7-8 | CASGLDPTYEAFF | TGTGCCAGCGGCTTAGATCCCACCTATGAAGCTTTCTTT
TRBD1 | many | TRBJ1-1 | TRBV25-1 | CASSGLDRADTEAFF | TGTGCCAGCAGTGGTCTGGACAGGGCGGACACTGAAGCTTTCTTT
TRBD2 | - | TRBJ2-7 | TRBV25-1 | CASSPEGRGGYHEQYF | TGTGCCAGCAGCCCCGAAGGGCGGGGGGGCTACCACGAGCAGTACTTC
TRBD1 | once | TRBJ2-7 | TRBV6-1 | CASSALSGQGAYEQYF | TGTGCCAGCAGTGCACTAAGTGGGCAGGGGGCATACGAGCAGTACTTC
- | many | TRBJ1-6 | TRBV10-2 | CASSLNGEGALHF | TGCGCCAGCAGTTTGAATGGGGAGGGTGCCCTCCACTTT
- | - | TRBJ1-3 | TRBV6-2/TRBV6-3 | CASSSRTRSAIYF | TGTGCCAGCAGTTCCCGGACTCGAAGTGCCATATATTTT
- | many | TRBJ2-5 | TRBV7-9 | CASSLESQAGTQYF | TGTGCCAGCAGCTTAGAGTCACAGGCCGGGACCCAGTACTTC